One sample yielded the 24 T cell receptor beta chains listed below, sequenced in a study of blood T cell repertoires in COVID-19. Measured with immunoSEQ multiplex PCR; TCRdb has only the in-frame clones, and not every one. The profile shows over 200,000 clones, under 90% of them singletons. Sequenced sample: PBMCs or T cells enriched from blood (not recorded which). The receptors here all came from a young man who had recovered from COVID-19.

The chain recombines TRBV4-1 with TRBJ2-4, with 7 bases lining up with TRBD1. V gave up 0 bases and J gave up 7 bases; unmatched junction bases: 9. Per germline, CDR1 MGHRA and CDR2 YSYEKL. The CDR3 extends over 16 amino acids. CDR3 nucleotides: TGCGCCAGCAGCCAAGACCCAGGGCAAGGGGGCAACATTCAGTACTTC. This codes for CASSQDPGQGGNIQYF.

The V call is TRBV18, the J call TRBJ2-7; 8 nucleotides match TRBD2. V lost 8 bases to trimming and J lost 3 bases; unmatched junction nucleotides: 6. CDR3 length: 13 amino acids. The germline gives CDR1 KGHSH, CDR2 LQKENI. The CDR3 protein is CASAGGRYYEQYF. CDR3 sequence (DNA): TGTGCCAGCGCGGGCGGGAGGTACTACGAGCAGTACTTC. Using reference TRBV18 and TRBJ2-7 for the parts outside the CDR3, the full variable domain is NAGVMQNPRHLVRRRGQEARLRCSPMKGHSHVYWYRQLPEEGLKFMVYLQKENIIDESGMPKERFSAEFPKEGPSILRIQQVVRGDSAAYFCASAGGRYYEQYFGPGTRLTVT.

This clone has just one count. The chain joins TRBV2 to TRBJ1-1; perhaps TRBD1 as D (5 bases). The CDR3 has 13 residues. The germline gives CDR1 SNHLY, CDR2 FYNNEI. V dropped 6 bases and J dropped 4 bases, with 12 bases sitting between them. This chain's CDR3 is CASSPTRGTEAFF. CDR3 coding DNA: TGTGCCAGCAGCCCGACAAGGGGCACTGAAGCTTTCTTT. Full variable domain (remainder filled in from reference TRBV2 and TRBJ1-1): EPEVTQTPSHQVTQMGQEVILRCVPISNHLYFYWYRQILGQKVEFLVSFYNNEISEKSEIFDDQFSVERPDGSNFTLKIRSTKLEDSAMYFCASSPTRGTEAFFGQGTRLTVV.

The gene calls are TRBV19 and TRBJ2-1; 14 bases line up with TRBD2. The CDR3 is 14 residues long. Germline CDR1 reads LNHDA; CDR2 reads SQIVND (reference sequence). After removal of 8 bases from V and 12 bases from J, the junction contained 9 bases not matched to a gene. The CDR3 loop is CASQPGLAGEGQFF. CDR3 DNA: TGTGCCAGTCAACCGGGACTAGCGGGAGAAGGGCAGTTCTTC.

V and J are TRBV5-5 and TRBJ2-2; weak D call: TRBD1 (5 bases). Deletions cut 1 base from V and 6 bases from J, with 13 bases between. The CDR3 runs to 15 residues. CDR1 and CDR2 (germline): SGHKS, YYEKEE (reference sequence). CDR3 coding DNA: TGTGCCAGCAGCTTGAGCAGGGTCGGCGCCGGGGAGCTGTTTTTT. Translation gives CASSLSRVGAGELFF.

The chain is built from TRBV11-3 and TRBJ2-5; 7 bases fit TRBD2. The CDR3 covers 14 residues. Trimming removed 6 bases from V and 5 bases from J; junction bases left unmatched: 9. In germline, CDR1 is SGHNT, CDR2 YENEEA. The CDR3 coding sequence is TGTGCCAGCAGTCAACGGGAGGAATCGGAGACCCAGTACTTC. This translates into CASSQREESETQYF.

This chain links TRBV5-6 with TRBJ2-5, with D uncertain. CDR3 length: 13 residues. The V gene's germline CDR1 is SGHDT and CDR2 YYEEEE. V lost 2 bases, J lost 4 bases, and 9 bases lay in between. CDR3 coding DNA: TGTGCCAGCAGCTTCTCGCTAGTAGAGACCCAGTACTTC. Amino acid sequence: CASSFSLVETQYF.

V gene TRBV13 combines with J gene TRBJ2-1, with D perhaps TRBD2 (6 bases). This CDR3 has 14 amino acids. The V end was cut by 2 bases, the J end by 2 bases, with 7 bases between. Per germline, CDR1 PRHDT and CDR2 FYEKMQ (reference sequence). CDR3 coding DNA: TGTGCCAGCAGCTTACGGGGGACCTACAATGAGCAGTTCTTC. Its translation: CASSLRGTYNEQFF. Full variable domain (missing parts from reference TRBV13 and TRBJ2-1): AAGVIQSPRHLIKEKRETATLKCYPIPRHDTVYWYQQGPGQDPQFLISFYEKMQSDKGSIPDRFSAQQFSDYHSELNMSSLELGDSALYFCASSLRGTYNEQFFGPGTRLTVL.

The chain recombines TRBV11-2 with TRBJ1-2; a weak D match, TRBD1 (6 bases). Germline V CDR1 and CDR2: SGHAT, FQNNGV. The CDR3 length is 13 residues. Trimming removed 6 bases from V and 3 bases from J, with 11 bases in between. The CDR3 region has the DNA TGTGCCAGCAGGTCCGCAGGGGACTATGGCTACACCTTC. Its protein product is CASRSAGDYGYTF.

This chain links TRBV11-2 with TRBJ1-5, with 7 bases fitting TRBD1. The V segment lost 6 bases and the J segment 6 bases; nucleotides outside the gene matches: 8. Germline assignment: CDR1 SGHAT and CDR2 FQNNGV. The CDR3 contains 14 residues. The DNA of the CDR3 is TGTGCCAGCAGTCTACAGGGGTTTAGTCAGCCCCAGCATTTT. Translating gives CASSLQGFSQPQHF.

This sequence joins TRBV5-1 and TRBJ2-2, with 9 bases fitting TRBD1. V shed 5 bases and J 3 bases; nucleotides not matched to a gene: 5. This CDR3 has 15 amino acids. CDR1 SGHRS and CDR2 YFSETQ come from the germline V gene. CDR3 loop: CASSKGQGDTGELFF. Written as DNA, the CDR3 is TGCGCCAGCAGTAAGGGACAGGGAGACACCGGGGAGCTGTTTTTT.

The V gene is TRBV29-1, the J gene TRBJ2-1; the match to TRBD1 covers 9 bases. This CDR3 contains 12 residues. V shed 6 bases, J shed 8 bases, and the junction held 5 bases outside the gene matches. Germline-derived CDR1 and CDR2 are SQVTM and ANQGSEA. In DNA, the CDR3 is TGCAGCGTCACAGGGGGCGGAGATGAGCAGTTCTTC. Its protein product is CSVTGGGDEQFF.

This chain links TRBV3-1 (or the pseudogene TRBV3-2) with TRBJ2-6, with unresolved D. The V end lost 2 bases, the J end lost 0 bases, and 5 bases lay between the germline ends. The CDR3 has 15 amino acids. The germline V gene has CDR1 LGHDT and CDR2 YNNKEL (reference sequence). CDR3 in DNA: TGTGCCAGCAGCCAAAGACACTCTGGGGCCAACGTCCTGACTTTC. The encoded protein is CASSQRHSGANVLTF.

The CDR3 protein is CASSTGLAIDEQFF. DNA of the CDR3: TGCGCCAGCAGCACGGGACTAGCGATCGATGAGCAGTTCTTC. V and J are TRBV5-1 and TRBJ2-1; 10 positions match TRBD2. After removal of 4 bases from V and 8 bases from J, the junction contained 6 bases not matched to a gene. The CDR3 has 14 residues. Germline values: CDR1 SGHRS, CDR2 YFSETQ.

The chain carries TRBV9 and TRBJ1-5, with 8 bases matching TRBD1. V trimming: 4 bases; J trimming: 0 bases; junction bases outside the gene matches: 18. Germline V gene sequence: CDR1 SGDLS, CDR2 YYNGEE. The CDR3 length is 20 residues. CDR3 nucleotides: TGTGCCAGCAGCCATATTAAGGACAGGGCGGCGGGGTATAGCAATCAGCCCCAGCATTTT. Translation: CASSHIKDRAAGYSNQPQHF.

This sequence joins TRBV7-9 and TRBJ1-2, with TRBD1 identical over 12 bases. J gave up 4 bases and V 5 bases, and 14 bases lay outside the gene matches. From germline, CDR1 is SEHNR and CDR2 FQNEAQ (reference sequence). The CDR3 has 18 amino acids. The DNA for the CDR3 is TGTGCCAGCAGCGCGGGACAGGGGGCTCCCGTTTTTTTCTATGGCTACACCTTC. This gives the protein CASSAGQGAPVFFYGYTF.

CDR3 sequence: CASSFPWSGGDNEQFF. The CDR3 region has the DNA TGTGCCAGCAGCTTCCCTTGGAGCGGGGGGGACAATGAGCAGTTCTTC. This chain links TRBV7-9 with TRBJ2-1; 10 nucleotides line up with TRBD2. Per germline, CDR1 SEHNR and CDR2 FQNEAQ (reference sequence). After removal of 3 bases from V and 5 bases from J, the junction contained 7 bases not matched to a gene. The CDR3 runs to 16 residues.

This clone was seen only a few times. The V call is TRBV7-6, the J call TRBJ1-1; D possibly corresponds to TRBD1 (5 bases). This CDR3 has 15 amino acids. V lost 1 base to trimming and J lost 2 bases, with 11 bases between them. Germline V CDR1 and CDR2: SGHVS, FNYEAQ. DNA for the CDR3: TGTGCCAGCAGCTTAGGGACAAACCTTAACACTGAAGCTTTCTTT. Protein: CASSLGTNLNTEAFF.

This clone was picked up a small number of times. The CDR3 loop is CASSYSGRGTDTQYF. The CDR3 nucleotides are TGCGCCAGCAGCTATAGCGGGAGAGGCACAGATACGCAGTATTTT. The chain has TRBV5-1 and TRBJ2-3, with 9 bases that match TRBD2. Trimming cost V 3 bases and J 1 base; bases outside gene matches: 3. Germline CDR1 SGHRS, CDR2 YFSETQ. The CDR3 spans 15 residues.

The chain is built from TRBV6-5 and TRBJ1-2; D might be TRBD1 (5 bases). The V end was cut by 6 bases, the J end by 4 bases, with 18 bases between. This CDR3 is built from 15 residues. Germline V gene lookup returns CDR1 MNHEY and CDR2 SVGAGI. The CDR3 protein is CASRPGGAAGYGYTF. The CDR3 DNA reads TGTGCCAGCAGACCAGGCGGGGCCGCGGGCTATGGCTACACCTTC.

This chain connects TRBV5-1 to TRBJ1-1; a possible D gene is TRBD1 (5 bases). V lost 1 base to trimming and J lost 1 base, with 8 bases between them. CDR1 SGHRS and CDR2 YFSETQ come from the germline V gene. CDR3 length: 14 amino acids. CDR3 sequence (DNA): TGCGCCAGCAGCTTGACAGGAGAGAACACTGAAGCTTTCTTT. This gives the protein CASSLTGENTEAFF.

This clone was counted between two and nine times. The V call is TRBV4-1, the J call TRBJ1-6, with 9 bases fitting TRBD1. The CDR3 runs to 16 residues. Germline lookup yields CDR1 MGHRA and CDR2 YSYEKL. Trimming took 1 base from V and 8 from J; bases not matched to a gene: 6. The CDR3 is CASSQGLGQGHSPLHF. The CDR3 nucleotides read TGCGCCAGCAGCCAAGGGTTGGGACAGGGCCATTCACCCCTCCACTTT.

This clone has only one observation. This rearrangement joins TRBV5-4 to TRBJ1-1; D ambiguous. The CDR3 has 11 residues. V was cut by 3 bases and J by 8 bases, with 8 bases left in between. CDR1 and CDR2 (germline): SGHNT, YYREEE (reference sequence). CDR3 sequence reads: CASSSLSEAFF. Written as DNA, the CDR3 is TGTGCCAGCAGCTCTCTTTCCGAAGCTTTCTTT.

CDR3 sequence: CATSRDSRWGYTF. The CDR3 DNA is TGTGCCACCAGCAGAGATTCTCGGTGGGGCTACACCTTC. The chain recombines TRBV15 with TRBJ1-2; D is ambiguous. V was cut by 0 bases and J by 8 bases, with 10 bases left in between. CDR1 is LNHNV, CDR2 YYDKDF, per germline (reference sequence). The length of the CDR3 is 13 residues.